The rows below give T cell receptor beta chains drawn from one sample of a study of memory B cells and T cells in multiple sclerosis. TCRdb's table, derived via immunoSEQ multiplex PCR, lists solely in-frame clones and lacks some. The sample has under 50,000 clones; almost 85% are singletons. No antigen has been assigned to these receptors. The sample was PBMCs from blood kept in culture. The receptors shown here come from a human donor with multiple sclerosis. Both conserved end residues are part of each CDR3. The order of the fields is J gene, V gene, CDR3 protein.

>TRBJ1-1|TRBV4-1
CASSRGQGVGTEAFF
>TRBJ1-1|TRBV29-1
CSVLGGQGTTEAFF
>TRBJ2-7|TRBV5-1
CASSISGTGNQYEQYF
>TRBJ1-1|TRBV7-2
CASSLVRNTEAFF
>TRBJ1-5|TRBV5-6
CASSQPHQPQHF
>TRBJ2-5|TRBV7-2
CASSLGAKETQYF
>TRBJ1-4|TRBV4-1
CASRFTGVGEKLFF
>TRBJ1-2|TRBV7-9
CASSLEGGFLSCTF
>TRBJ1-1|TRBV6-1
CASSDRVGMNTEAFF
>TRBJ1-2|TRBV7-9
CASSLKGNYGYTF
>TRBJ1-1|TRBV30
CAWRTKGMTEAFF
>TRBJ1-2|TRBV7-2
CASSLAKNYGYTF
>TRBJ2-1|TRBV19
CASSRGYNEQFF
>TRBJ1-4|TRBV25-1
CASSYPETAREKLFF
>TRBJ1-1|TRBV6-6
CASSYPGQGASTEAFF
>TRBJ1-1|TRBV5-1
CASLTEGTEAFF
>TRBJ2-1|TRBV2
CASIVPGTIKSDNEQFF
>TRBJ1-1|TRBV28
CASLRTQNTEAFF
>TRBJ2-7|TRBV6-6
CASTARGRYEQYF
>TRBJ1-1|TRBV21-1
CASSNARATEAFF
>TRBJ2-3|TRBV5-1
CASSLQGGPSDTQYF
>TRBJ2-1|TRBV7-9
CASSSDLLANEQFF
>TRBJ2-7|TRBV7-9
CASSFEDPYEQYF
>TRBJ2-5|TRBV9
CASSVGASGVQETQYF
>TRBJ1-1|TRBV18
CASSPRDIWGTEAFF
>TRBJ1-2|TRBV28
CASTPQLRAGYGYTF
>TRBJ1-6|TRBV6-6
CAQRGTAFSPLHF
>TRBJ1-2|TRBV5-8
CASSLVTRYGYTF
>TRBJ2-1|TRBV9
CASSEGRNYNEQFF
>TRBJ1-2|TRBV19
CASSIVSNRGYGYTF
>NA|TRBV27
CASRPTGVGYYEQYF
>TRBJ1-2|TRBV7-8
CASSLATRTYGYTF
>TRBJ1-4|TRBV6-5
CASSYDSRGLKLFF
>TRBJ1-1|TRBV7-9
CASSLGRSNTEAFF
>TRBJ2-7|TRBV6-5
CASRLGGIAYEQYF
>TRBJ1-6|TRBV27
CASSFPGGSPLHF
>TRBJ2-2|TRBV5-1
CASSLVVGGTNTGELFF
>TRBJ2-2|TRBV5-6
CASSPLGQLNTGELFF
>TRBJ2-1|TRBV6-5
CASSPDRLNEQFF
>TRBJ1-5|TRBV30
CAWSVRNQPQHF
>TRBJ1-1|TRBV5-4
CASSPGTGMNTEAFF
>TRBJ2-4|TRBV10-1
CASSATQWEVGKNIQYF
>TRBJ2-5|TRBV11-2
CASSFDWGGETQYF
>TRBJ2-2|TRBV4-2
CASSQGSGTGGTGELFF
>TRBJ2-1|TRBV2
CASRTTGAYYNEQFF
>TRBJ1-2|TRBV7-9
CASSLEGNYGYTF
>TRBJ1-1|TRBV13
CASSLDSNTEAFF
>TRBJ2-5|TRBV7-9
CASSSRLAGTIRETQYF